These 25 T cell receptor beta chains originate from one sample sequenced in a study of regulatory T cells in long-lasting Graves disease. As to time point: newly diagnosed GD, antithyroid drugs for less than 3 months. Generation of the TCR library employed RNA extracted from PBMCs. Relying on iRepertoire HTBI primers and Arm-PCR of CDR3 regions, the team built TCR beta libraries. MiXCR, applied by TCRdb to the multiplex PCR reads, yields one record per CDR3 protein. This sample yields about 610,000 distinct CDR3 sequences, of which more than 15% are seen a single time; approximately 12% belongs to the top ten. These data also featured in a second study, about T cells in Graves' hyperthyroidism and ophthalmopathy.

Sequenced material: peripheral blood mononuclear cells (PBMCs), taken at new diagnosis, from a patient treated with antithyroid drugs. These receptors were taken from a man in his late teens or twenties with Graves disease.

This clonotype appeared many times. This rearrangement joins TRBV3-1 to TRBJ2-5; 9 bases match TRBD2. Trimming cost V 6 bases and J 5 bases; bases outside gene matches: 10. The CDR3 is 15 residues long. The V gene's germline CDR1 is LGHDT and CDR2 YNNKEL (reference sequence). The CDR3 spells CASRGSGSPRETQYF. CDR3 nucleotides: TGTGCCAGCAGGGGTAGCGGGAGCCCTAGGGAGACCCAGTACTTC.

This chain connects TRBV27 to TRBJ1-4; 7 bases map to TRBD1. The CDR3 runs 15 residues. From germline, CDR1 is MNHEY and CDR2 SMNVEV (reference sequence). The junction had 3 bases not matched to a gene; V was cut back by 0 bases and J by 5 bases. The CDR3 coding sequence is TGTGCCAGCAGTTTATCTGGGGGACAGAATGAAAAACTGTTTTTT. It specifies CASSLSGGQNEKLFF. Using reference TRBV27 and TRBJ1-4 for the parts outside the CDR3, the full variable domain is EAQVTQNPRYLITVTGKKLTVTCSQNMNHEYMSWYRQDPGLGLRQIYYSMNVEVTDKGDVPEGYKVSRKEKRNFPLILESPSPNQTSLYFCASSLSGGQNEKLFFGSGTQLSVL.

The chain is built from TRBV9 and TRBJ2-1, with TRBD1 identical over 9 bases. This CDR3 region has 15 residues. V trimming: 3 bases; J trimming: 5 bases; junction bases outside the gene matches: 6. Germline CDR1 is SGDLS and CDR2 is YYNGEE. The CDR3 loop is CASSEGQGRNNEQFF. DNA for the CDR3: TGTGCCAGCAGCGAGGGACAGGGCAGAAACAATGAGCAGTTCTTC.

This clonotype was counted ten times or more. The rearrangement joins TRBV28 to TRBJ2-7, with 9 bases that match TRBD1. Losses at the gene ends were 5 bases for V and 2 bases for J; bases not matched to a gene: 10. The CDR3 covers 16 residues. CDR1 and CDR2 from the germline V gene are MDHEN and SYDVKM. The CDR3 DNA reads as TGTGCCAGCAGTCCCATTTCGGACAGGGGCACCTACGAGCAGTACTTC. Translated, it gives CASSPISDRGTYEQYF.

CDR3 nucleotides: TGTGCCAGCAGCCAACCCGGGACTAGCGGGAGGGACGAGCAGTTCTTC. Translated: CASSQPGTSGRDEQFF. The rearrangement joins TRBV4-2 to TRBJ2-1; 16 nucleotides line up with TRBD2. After removal of 2 bases from V and 10 bases from J, the junction contained 5 bases not matched to a gene. This CDR3 is 16 amino acids long. The germline V gene has CDR1 LGHNA and CDR2 YNFKEQ.

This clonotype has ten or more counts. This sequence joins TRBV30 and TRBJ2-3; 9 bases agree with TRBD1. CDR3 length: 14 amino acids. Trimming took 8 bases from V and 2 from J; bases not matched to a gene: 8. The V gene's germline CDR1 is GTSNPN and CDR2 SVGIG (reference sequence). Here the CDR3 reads CAGDRAGNTDTQYF. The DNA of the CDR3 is TGTGCCGGGGACAGGGCGGGAAACACAGATACGCAGTATTTT.

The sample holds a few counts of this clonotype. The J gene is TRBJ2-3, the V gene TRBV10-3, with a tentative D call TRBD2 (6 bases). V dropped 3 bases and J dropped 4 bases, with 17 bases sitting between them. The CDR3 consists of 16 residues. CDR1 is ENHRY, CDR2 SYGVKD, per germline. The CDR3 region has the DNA TGTGCCATCAGTGACTCGGGGGTTAAGGGACCAGATACGCAGTATTTT. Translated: CAISDSGVKGPDTQYF.

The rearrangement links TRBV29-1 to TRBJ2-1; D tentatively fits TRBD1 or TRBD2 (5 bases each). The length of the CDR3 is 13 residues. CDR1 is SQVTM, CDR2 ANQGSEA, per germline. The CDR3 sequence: CTGSRGDESKQFF. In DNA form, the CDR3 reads TGCACCGGGTCACGGGGCGACGAGAGTAAGCAGTTCTTC.

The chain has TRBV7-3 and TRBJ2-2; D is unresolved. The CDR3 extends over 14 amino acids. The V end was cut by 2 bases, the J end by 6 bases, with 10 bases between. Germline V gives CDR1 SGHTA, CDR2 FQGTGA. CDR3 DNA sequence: TGTGCCAGCAGCTTAGACCTGAAATCCGGGGAGCTGTTTTTT. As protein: CASSLDLKSGELFF.

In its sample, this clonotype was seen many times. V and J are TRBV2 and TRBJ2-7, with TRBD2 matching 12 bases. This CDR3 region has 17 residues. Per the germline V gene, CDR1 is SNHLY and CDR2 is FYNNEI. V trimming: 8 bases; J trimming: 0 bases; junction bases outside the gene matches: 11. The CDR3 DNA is TGTGCCAGCGCAATCGCAACTAGCGGGAGGAACTCCTACGAGCAGTACTTC. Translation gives CASAIATSGRNSYEQYF.

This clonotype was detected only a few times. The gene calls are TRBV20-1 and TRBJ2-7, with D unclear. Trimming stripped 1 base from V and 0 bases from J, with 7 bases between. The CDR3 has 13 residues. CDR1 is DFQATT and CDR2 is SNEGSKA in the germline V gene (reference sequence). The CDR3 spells CSARAVDSYEQYF. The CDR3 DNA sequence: TGCAGTGCTAGAGCCGTAGACTCCTACGAGCAGTACTTC.

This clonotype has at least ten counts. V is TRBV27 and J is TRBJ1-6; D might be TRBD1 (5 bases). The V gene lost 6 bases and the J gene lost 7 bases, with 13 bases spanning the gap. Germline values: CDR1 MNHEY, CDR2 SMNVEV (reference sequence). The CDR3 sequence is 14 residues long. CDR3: CASSSLGRNSPLHF. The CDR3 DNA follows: TGTGCCAGCAGCTCATTGGGACGGAATTCACCCCTCCACTTT.

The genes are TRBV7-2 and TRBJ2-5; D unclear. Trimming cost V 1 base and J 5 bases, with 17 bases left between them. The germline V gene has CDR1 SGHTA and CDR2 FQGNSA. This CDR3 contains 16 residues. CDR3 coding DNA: TGTGCCAGCAGCTTAGATCCGGCCCCGCGGCGGGAGACCCAGTACTTC. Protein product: CASSLDPAPRRETQYF.

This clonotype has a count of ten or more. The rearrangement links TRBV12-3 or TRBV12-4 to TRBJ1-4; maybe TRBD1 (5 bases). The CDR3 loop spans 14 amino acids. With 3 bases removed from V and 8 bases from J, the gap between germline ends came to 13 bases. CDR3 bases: TGTGCCAGCAGTTTGGGGCAGGTTCCGGAAAAACTGTTTTTT. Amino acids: CASSLGQVPEKLFF.

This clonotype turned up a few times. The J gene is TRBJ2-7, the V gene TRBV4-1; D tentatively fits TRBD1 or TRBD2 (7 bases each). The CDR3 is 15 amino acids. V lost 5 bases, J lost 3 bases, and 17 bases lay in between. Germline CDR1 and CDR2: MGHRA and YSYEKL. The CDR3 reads CASSAQGGTDYEQYF. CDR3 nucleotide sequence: TGCGCCAGCAGCGCGCAGGGGGGGACAGACTACGAGCAGTACTTC.

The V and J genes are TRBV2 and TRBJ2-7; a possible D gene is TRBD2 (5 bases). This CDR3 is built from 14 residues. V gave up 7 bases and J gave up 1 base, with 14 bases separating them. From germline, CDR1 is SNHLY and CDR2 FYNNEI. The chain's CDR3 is CASTEGRGSYEQYF. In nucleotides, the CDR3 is TGTGCCAGCACCGAAGGGAGAGGGTCCTACGAGCAGTACTTC.

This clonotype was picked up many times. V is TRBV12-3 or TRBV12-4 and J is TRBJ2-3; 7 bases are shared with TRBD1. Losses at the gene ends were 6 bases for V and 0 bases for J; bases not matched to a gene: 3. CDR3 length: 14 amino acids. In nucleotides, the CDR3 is TGTGCCAGCAGCCCGGGACAGAGCACAGATACGCAGTATTTT. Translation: CASSPGQSTDTQYF.

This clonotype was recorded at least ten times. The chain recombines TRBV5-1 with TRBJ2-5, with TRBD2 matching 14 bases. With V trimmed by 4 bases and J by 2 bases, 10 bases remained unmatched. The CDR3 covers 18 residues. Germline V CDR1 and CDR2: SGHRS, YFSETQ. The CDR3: CASSLGGLAGGLQETQYF. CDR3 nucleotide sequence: TGCGCCAGCAGCCTGGGCGGACTAGCGGGAGGATTACAAGAGACCCAGTACTTC.

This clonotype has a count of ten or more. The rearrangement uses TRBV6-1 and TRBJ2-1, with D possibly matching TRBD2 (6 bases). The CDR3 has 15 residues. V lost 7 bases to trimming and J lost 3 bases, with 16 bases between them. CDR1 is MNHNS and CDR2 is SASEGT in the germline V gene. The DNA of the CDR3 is TGTGCCAGCACCTACCTGGGACTGGACTACAATGAGCAGTTCTTC. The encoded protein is CASTYLGLDYNEQFF.

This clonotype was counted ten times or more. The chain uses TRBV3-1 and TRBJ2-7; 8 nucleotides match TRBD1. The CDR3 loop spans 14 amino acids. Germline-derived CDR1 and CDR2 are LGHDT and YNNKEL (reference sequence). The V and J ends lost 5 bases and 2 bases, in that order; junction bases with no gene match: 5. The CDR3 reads CASSAQTGAYEQYF. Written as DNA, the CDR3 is TGTGCCAGCAGCGCCCAGACAGGGGCCTACGAGCAGTACTTC.

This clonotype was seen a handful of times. As DNA, the CDR3 is TGTGCCAGCAGCGTATATGAGCTTCGCCCCACCGGGGAGCTGTTTTTT. Translation gives CASSVYELRPTGELFF. V and J are TRBV9 and TRBJ2-2; no definite D call. This CDR3 is 16 amino acids long. Germline lookup yields CDR1 SGDLS and CDR2 YYNGEE. Trimming cost V 1 base and J 4 bases, with 14 bases left between them.

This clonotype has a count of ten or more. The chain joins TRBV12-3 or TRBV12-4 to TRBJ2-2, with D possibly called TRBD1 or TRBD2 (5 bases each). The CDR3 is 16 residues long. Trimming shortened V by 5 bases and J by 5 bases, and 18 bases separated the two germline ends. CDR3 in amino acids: CASSPGASRVTGELFF. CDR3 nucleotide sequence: TGTGCCAGCAGTCCCGGGGCTAGTCGGGTGACCGGGGAGCTGTTTTTT.

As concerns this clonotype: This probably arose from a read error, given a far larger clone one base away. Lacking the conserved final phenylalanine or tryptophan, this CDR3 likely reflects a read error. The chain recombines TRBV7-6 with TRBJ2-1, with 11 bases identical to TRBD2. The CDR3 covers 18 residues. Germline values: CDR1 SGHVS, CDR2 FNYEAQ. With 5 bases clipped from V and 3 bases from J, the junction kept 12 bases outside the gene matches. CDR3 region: CASSQDWAGLADYNEQFL. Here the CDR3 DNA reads TGTGCCAGCAGCCAAGATTGGGCGGGACTAGCGGACTACAATGAGCAGTTCCTC.

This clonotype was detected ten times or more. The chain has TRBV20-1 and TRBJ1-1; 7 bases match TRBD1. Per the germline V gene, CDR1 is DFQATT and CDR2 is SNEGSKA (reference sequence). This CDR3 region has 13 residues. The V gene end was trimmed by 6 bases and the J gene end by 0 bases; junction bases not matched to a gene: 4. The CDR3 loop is CSAPGQVNTEAFF. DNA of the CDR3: TGCAGTGCCCCTGGACAGGTGAACACTGAAGCTTTCTTT.

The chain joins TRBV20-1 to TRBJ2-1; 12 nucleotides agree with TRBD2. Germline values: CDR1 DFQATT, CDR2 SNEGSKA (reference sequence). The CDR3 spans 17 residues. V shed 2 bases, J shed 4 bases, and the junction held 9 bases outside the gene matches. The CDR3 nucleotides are TGCAGTGCTAGACACCTGAGGACTAGCGGGATTTACAATGAGCAGTTCTTC. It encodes CSARHLRTSGIYNEQFF.